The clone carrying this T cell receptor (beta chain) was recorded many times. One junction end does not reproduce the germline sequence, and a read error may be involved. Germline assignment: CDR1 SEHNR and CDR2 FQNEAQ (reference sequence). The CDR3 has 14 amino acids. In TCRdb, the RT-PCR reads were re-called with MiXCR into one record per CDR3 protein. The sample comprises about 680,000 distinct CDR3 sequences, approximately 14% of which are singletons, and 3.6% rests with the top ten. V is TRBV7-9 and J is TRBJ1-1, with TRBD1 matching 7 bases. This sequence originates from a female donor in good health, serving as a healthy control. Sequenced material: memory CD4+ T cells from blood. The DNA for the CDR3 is TGCGCCAGCAGCTCGGGACAGATGAACACTGAAGCTTTCTTT. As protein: CASSSGQMNTEAFF.